Included here is one T cell receptor (beta chain) sequence, with context. Its target is not known. This sample was taken from a study of beta chain features in type 1 diabetes. Study-wide findings and caveats: Comparison showed that naive, central memory and Treg TCRB repertoires appeared more similar among patients than among healthy donors. The study found moderately but significantly shorter TCRB CDR3s in all four CD4+ subsets of Type 1 diabetes patients. The cDNA sequencing approach could over-represent high-TCR-expressing cells.

Trimming shortened V by 3 bases and J by 1 base, and 13 bases separated the two germline ends. Germline CDR1 and CDR2: GTSNPN and SVGIG (reference sequence). CDR3 length equals 15 residues. One heparinised blood draw averaging around 100 mL was given by each donor. Expressed TCRB transcripts were sequenced after all isolated RNA was converted to cDNA. The data were produced by immunoSEQ multiplex PCR, yet TCRdb's version contains in-frame clones alone and is incomplete. The sample contains some 400,000 clones, about 16% of which appear only once. The chain uses TRBV30 and TRBJ1-5, with D possibly being TRBD1 (6 bases). The sequenced material came from naive CD4+ T cells from blood. This receptor was taken from a woman under 30 in good health. The CDR3 sequence is CAWRDGQLSNQPQHF. DNA for the CDR3: TGTGCCTGGAGAGATGGACAGCTAAGCAATCAGCCCCAGCATTTT.